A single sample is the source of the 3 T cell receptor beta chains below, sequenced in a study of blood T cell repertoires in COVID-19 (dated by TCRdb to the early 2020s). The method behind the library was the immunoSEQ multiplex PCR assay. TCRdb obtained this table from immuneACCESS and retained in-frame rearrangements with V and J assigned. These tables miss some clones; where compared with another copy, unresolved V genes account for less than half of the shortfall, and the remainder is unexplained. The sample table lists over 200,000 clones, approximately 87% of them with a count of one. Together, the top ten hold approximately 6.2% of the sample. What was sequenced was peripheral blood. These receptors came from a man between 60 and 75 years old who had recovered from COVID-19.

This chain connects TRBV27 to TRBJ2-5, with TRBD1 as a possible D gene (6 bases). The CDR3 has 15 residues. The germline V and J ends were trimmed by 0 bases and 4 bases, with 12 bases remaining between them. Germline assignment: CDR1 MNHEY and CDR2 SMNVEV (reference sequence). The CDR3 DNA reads TGTGCCAGCAGTTTATCGCTCAGGGGAGTAGAGACCCAGTACTTC. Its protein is CASSLSLRGVETQYF.

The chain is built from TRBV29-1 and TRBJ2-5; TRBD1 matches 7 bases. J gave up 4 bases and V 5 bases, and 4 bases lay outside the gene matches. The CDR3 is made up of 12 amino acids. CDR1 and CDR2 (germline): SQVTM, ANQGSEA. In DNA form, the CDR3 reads TGCAGCGTTCCGGACAGGACAGAGACCCAGTACTTC. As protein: CSVPDRTETQYF.

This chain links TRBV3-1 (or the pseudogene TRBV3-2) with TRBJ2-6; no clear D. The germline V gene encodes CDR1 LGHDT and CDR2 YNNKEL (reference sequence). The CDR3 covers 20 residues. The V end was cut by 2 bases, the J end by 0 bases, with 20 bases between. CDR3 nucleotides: TGTGCCAGCAGCCAATTCGCGAATAATTTAGTCCTCTCTGGGGCCAACGTCCTGACTTTC. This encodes CASSQFANNLVLSGANVLTF.